This T cell receptor beta chain was identified during a study of shared T cell receptors in the human thymus. The method was immunoSEQ multiplex PCR; TCRdb's version includes in-frame clones alone and lacks a portion of them. Counted here are about 660,000 clones, around 87% occurring once; the ten biggest clones make up just under 0.0095%. J lost 7 bases, V lost 3 bases, and 14 bases had no gene match. CDR3 length: 17 residues. Germline-derived CDR1 and CDR2 are MDHEN and SYDVKM. This clone appeared a few times. These same data were also listed under a study on human thymus T cells.

Input material: thymocytes. This clonotype originated in a boy under two years old with a congenital heart defect. The chain employs TRBV28 and TRBJ2-1, with 8 positions matching TRBD2. CDR3 DNA: TGTGCCAGCAGTTTCCCCTGGTGGAGCGGGAGAGGAAATGAGCAGTTCTTC. Translation gives CASSFPWWSGRGNEQFF.